This entry features one T cell receptor (beta chain) sequence. Its matching antigen is unknown. This sample stems from a study of T cell responses to AZD1222 COVID-19 vaccine. The repertoire was sequenced with immunoSEQ multiplex PCR; TCRdb's copy has only in-frame clones and lacks some. The data hold about 85,000 clones, with 85% to 90% observed a single time. The CDR3 contains 15 residues. Germline lookup yields CDR1 MNHEY and CDR2 SVGAGI. V lost 5 bases and J 0 bases, leaving 13 bases between the germline ends. Study-level results: It should be noted that donors were predominantly white British and more often female, and clonal diversity was possibly underestimated. When two AZD1222 doses had been given, Spike-specific TCR breadth and depth rose. Only after the peak T cell response were repertoires sampled.

This chain uses TRBV6-5 with TRBJ1-1; D remains ambiguous. The receptor comes from an adult in good health. The source material was peripheral blood, sampled on day 0 of AZD1222 vaccination. As DNA, the CDR3 is TGTGCCAGCAGTCCCCGGACGGATTTGAACACTGAAGCTTTCTTT. Translating it yields CASSPRTDLNTEAFF.